The rows below give T cell receptor beta chains drawn from one sample of a study of T cell changes during pregnancy in multiple sclerosis. Measured with immunoSEQ multiplex PCR; TCRdb has only the in-frame clones, and not every one. The sample has some 41,000 clones; under 95% are singletons. Sequencing was performed on PBMCs (not recorded whether the cells were cultured). Receptor source: a female donor with multiple sclerosis, enrolled in a pregnancy study. Each CDR3 is given with its conserved first and last residue. Size is omitted from some rows. Given values are once, few, many or a class for expanded clones.

v_call	clone_size	cdr3_aa
TRBV28	-	CASSFRTSVTYNEQFF
TRBV2	-	CASSEREAYQPQHF
TRBV5-4	-	CASSWKQEPQETQYF
TRBV7-9	-	CASSSPVGRGAGELFF
TRBV28	once	CASTSGLAGGATGELFF
TRBV5-4	-	CASSWGTEETQYF
TRBV4-2	once	CASSQEVTRAEAFF
TRBV5-6	-	CASSLLGAGANVLTF
TRBV12-5	-	CASDSGRAFSAKNIQYF
TRBV6-1	-	CASSELPTGELFF
TRBV10-3	-	CAINAGLAGGTSTDTQYF
TRBV4-1	-	CASSHRDRTSGRSTQYF
TRBV28	-	CASSPPAGRISDTEAFF
TRBV4-1	-	CASSDLGTSGSTDTQYF
TRBV6-5	-	CASNPGGNTGELFF
TRBV19	-	CASSATSGGTYEQYF
TRBV5-1	-	CASSSTTGRNTEAFF
TRBV10-3	-	CAISEFNSGANVLTF